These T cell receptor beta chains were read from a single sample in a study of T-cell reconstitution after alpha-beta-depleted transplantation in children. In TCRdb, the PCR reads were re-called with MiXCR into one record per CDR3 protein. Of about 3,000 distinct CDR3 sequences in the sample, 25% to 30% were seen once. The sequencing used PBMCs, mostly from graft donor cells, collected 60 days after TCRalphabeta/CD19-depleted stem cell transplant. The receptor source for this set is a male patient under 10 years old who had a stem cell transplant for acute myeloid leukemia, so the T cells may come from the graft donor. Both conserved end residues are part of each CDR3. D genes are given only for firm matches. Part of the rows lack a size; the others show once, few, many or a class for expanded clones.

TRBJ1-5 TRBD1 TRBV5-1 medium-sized CASRRDRGNQPQHF TGCGCCAGCAGGCGGGACAGGGGCAATCAGCCCCAGCATTTT
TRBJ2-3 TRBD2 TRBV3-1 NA CATSQGVLAGGSDTQYF TGTGCCACCTCCCAAGGGGTCCTAGCGGGGGGTTCAGATACGCAGTATTTT
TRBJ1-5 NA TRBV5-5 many CASSPYSNQPQHF TGTGCCAGCAGCCCGTATAGCAATCAGCCCCAGCATTTT
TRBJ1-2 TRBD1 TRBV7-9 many CASSLAGTGGAGYGYTF TGTGCCAGCAGCTTAGCTGGGACAGGGGGCGCCGGCTATGGCTACACCTTC
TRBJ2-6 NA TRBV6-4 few CATSDRAGANVLTF TGTGCCACCTCCGACAGAGCTGGGGCCAACGTCCTGACTTTC
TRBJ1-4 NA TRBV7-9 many CASSQTGARGGEKLFF TGTGCCAGCAGCCAAACCGGGGCCCGGGGCGGCGAAAAACTGTTTTTT
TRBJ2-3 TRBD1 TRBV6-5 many CASSYLTGAADTQYF TGTGCCAGCAGTTACCTGACAGGGGCGGCAGATACGCAGTATTTT
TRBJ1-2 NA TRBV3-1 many CASSQVRQGGYTF TGTGCCAGCAGCCAAGTCCGTCAAGGTGGCTACACCTTC
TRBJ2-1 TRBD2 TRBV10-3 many CAISAFTGGNEQFF TGTGCCATCAGTGCTTTCACGGGGGGCAATGAGCAGTTCTTC
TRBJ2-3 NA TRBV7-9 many CASSFPGSDLPDTQYF TGTGCCAGCAGCTTCCCGGGGAGCGATCTGCCAGATACGCAGTATTTT
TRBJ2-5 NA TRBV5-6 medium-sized CASSFRTSWETQYF TGTGCCAGCAGCTTCCGGACGTCATGGGAGACCCAGTACTTC
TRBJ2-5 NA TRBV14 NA CASSQSGPTGGSQYF TGTGCCAGCAGCCAGAGCGGACCTACCGGAGGGTCCCAGTACTTC
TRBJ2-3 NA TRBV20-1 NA CSANQGSVSTDTQYF TGCAGTGCTAATCAGGGATCCGTTAGCACAGATACGCAGTATTTT
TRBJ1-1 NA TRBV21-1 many CASSCEGMNTEAFF TGTGCCAGCAGCTGCGAGGGGATGAACACTGAAGCTTTCTTT
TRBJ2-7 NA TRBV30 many CAWSAGRGYEQYF TGTGCCTGGAGCGCCGGACGGGGCTACGAGCAGTACTTC
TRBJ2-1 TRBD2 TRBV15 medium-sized CATSSFFSGTQNSYNEQFF TGTGCCACCAGTTCTTTTTTTAGCGGGACACAAAACTCCTACAATGAGCAGTTCTTC
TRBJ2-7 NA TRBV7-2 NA CASSSGTFYEQYF TGTGCCAGCAGCTCCGGGACTTTCTACGAGCAGTACTTC
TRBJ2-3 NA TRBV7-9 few CASSLFWGVSDTQYF TGTGCCAGCAGCTTATTTTGGGGGGTATCAGATACGCAGTATTTT
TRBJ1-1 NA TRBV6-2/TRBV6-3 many CASTKGVLGDTEAFF TGTGCCAGCACTAAAGGGGTCTTGGGTGACACTGAAGCTTTCTTT
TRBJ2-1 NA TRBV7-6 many CASSFTNEQFF TGTGCCAGCAGCTTCACGAATGAGCAGTTCTTC
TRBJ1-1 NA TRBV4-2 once CASSLPLENTEAFF TGTGCCAGCAGCCTCCCGCTGGAGAACACTGAAGCTTTCTTT
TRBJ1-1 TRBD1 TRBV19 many CASSYPGGEAFF TGTGCCAGTAGTTACCCAGGGGGTGAAGCTTTCTTT
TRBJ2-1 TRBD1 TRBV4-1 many CASRLLNRDSLYNEQFF TGCGCCAGCAGGCTATTAAACCGGGACAGCCTATACAATGAGCAGTTCTTC
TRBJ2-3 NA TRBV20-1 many CSARGMGTDTQYF TGCAGTGCTAGGGGGATGGGCACAGATACGCAGTATTTT
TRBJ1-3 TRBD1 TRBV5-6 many CASSVTGEANTIYF TGTGCCAGCAGCGTGACAGGGGAGGCCAACACCATATATTTT
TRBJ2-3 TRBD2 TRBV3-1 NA CATCQDGLAGITDTQYF TGTGCCACCTGCCAAGATGGGCTAGCGGGCATCACAGATACGCAGTATTTT
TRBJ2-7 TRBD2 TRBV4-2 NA CARGLALSSGSYEQYF TGTGCCAGGGGCCTCGCCCTATCTAGCGGGAGTTACGAGCAGTACTTC
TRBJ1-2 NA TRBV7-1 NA CANSSVGSGTSLYGCTF NA
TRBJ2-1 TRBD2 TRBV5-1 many CASTFSGTSGRAEQFF TGCGCCAGCACCTTTTCCGGGACTAGCGGGAGGGCTGAGCAGTTCTTC
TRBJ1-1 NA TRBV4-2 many CAMGFPGENTEAFF TGTGCCATGGGCTTCCCGGGGGAGAACACTGAAGCTTTCTTT